This T cell receptor beta chain appears in the sequencing data of a study of blood T cell repertoires in COVID-19. Background on the study: Sites in the United States, Italy and Spain provided acute and convalescent COVID-19 samples. The analysed material was cDNA or gDNA that came from T cells, B-cell-depleted T cells, or PBMCs.

The table came from immunoSEQ multiplex PCR; TCRdb's copy has only in-frame clones and leaves some out. This table holds 350,000 to 450,000 clones, 85% found once. Trimming removed 4 bases at V and 7 bases at J, with 17 bases between. Germline V gives CDR1 MDHEN, CDR2 SYDVKM. This CDR3 is built from 15 residues. The sequencing input was peripheral blood. This TCR was recovered from a woman in her late teens or twenties with acute or convalescent COVID-19. V and J are TRBV28 and TRBJ1-5; perhaps TRBD1 as D (6 bases). DNA for the CDR3: TGTGCCAGCAGTTCCGGACAGCCGGGGGGCCAGCCCCAGCATTTT. This gives the protein CASSSGQPGGQPQHF.